This record looks at one TCR beta chain sequence and its context. This sample is part of a study of OX40 agonist ivuxolimab in advanced cancers. Sequencing used immunoSEQ multiplex PCR; TCRdb keeps in-frame clones, though not all of them. The sample carries 55,000 to 60,000 clones, around 84% recorded once. This receptor was obtained from an adult with an advanced solid tumor such as melanoma, head and neck, liver or kidney cancer. The specimen comprised CD4+ or CD8+ T cells sorted from blood, sampled in a trial of the OX40 agonist ivuxolimab.

For the CDR3, the DNA is TGCGCCAGCAGCTTGCGCCCGGGAACTAATGAAAAACTGTTTTTT. This codes for CASSLRPGTNEKLFF. This chain connects TRBV5-1 to TRBJ1-4; D is unclear. In germline, CDR1 is SGHRS, CDR2 YFSETQ. This CDR3 has 15 amino acids. V lost 1 base, J lost 1 base, and 8 bases lay in between. The variable domain in full, with the rest retrieved from reference TRBV5-1 and TRBJ1-4, is KAGVTQTPRYLIKTRGQQVTLSCSPISGHRSVSWYQQTPGQGLQFLFEYFSETQRNKGNFPGRFSGRQFSNSRSEMNVSTLELGDSALYLCASSLRPGTNEKLFFGSGTQLSVL.